The 10 T cell receptor beta chains below come from one sample, sequenced in a study of regulatory T cells in long-lasting Graves disease. Libraries of TCR beta came from iRepertoire HTBI primers plus Arm-PCR of CDR3 regions. TCRdb independently ran MiXCR on the multiplex PCR reads; one entry per CDR3 protein. The table lists about 350,000 distinct CDR3 sequences, 16% of them singletons, with 25% to 30% in the top ten. Time point here: newly diagnosed GD, antithyroid drugs for less than 3 months. Making the TCR library involved RNA that had been extracted from PBMCs. These same data were also listed under a study on T cells in Graves' hyperthyroidism and ophthalmopathy.

The specimen comprised peripheral blood mononuclear cells (PBMCs), sampled at new diagnosis, from a patient treated with antithyroid drugs. The receptors originated from a man aged 40-55 years with Graves disease.

The chain has TRBV29-1 and TRBJ2-2, with TRBD2 as a possible D gene (6 bases). CDR3 length: 14 amino acids. V was cut by 6 bases and J by 7 bases, with 18 bases left in between. Germline CDR1 SQVTM, CDR2 ANQGSEA. In DNA form, the CDR3 reads TGCAGCGTCGGGGCTCCGGGGGTTGGCGGGGAGCTGTTTTTT. Protein: CSVGAPGVGGELFF.

Ten or more counts support this clonotype. The V gene is TRBV27, the J gene TRBJ2-7; 8 nucleotides line up with TRBD1. V lost 0 bases and J lost 4; bases outside the gene matches: 5. This CDR3 spans 15 amino acids. Germline values: CDR1 MNHEY, CDR2 SMNVEV (reference sequence). CDR3: CASSLSQGARYEQYF. The DNA for the CDR3 is TGTGCCAGCAGTTTATCTCAGGGGGCGCGGTACGAGCAGTACTTC.

This clonotype showed up many times. V usage is TRBV6-1 and J usage is TRBJ1-5; D unresolved. The CDR3 is 13 residues long. The V and J ends lost 6 bases and 5 bases respectively, with 11 bases between them. CDR1 is MNHNS and CDR2 is SASEGT in the germline V gene. Here the CDR3 reads CASSIVLHQPQHF. The DNA for the CDR3 is TGTGCCAGCAGCATTGTTTTGCATCAGCCCCAGCATTTT.

This clonotype was recorded at least ten times. The chain uses TRBV18 and TRBJ2-7, with 7 bases identical to TRBD2. Germline CDR1 is KGHSH and CDR2 is LQKENI. The CDR3 has 15 amino acids. V lost 4 bases to trimming and J lost 2 bases; unmatched junction nucleotides: 8. CDR3 sequence (DNA): TGTGCCAGCTCACGGGCCGGGGGGACCACCTACGAGCAGTACTTC. As protein: CASSRAGGTTYEQYF.

In this sample, this clonotype turned up a few times. The chain carries TRBV7-3 and TRBJ2-1; 12 bases are shared with TRBD2. Per the germline V gene, CDR1 is SGHTA and CDR2 is FQGTGA. The CDR3 totals 15 residues. With V trimmed by 5 bases and J by 9 bases, 8 bases remained unmatched. CDR3 residues: CASSRGLAGFAEQFF. DNA for the CDR3: TGTGCCAGCAGCCGCGGACTAGCGGGGTTTGCTGAGCAGTTCTTC.

This clonotype was recorded at least ten times. The chain links TRBV20-1 to TRBJ1-5; D remains ambiguous. Per the germline V gene, CDR1 is DFQATT and CDR2 is SNEGSKA (reference sequence). Trimming took 3 bases from V and 0 from J, leaving 6 bases between them. CDR3 length: 13 residues. The CDR3 spells CSASPDSNQPQHF. The CDR3 DNA sequence: TGCAGTGCTAGCCCGGATAGCAATCAGCCCCAGCATTTT.

A note on this clonotype: A much larger clone differs by one base, so this may be a read error. The chain uses TRBV6-5 and TRBJ2-1; 9 nucleotides match TRBD2. From germline, CDR1 is MNHEY and CDR2 SVGAGI. The CDR3 contains 14 residues. The DNA of the CDR3 is TGTGCCAACAGTTACATAGCGGGGGTCTATGAGCAGTTCTTC. It yields the protein CANSYIAGVYEQFF.

This clonotype was observed many times. Sequence at one end of the junction differs from germline and may be a read error. The genes are TRBV3-1 and TRBJ2-3; 8 nucleotides match TRBD2. CDR1 LGHDT and CDR2 YNNKEL come from the germline V gene (reference sequence). The CDR3 loop spans 15 amino acids. The CDR3: CASRQGLASTDTQYF. The CDR3 region has the DNA TGTGCCAGCAGACAAGGACTAGCTAGCACAGATACGCAGTATTTT.

This clonotype occurred many times. The chain joins TRBV7-8 to TRBJ2-5; 9 bases match TRBD2. CDR1 SGHVS and CDR2 FQNEAQ come from the germline V gene. V gave up 5 bases and J gave up 1 base; unmatched junction bases: 5. The CDR3 consists of 15 residues. CDR3 in amino acids: CASSPLRGGQETQYF. DNA of the CDR3: TGTGCCAGCAGCCCCCTGCGGGGGGGCCAAGAGACCCAGTACTTC.

This clonotype was seen repeatedly, ten times or more. V and J are TRBV20-1 and TRBJ2-2; 11 bases fit TRBD1. The trim removed 0 bases at V and 5 bases at J, leaving 8 bases unmatched. The V gene's germline CDR1 is DFQATT and CDR2 SNEGSKA (reference sequence). This CDR3 has 17 residues. CDR3 protein: CSARDFPGQGATGELFF. The CDR3 DNA is TGCAGTGCTAGAGATTTCCCCGGACAGGGGGCGACCGGGGAGCTGTTTTTT.